This TCR beta chain originates from a study of cytomegalovirus exposure and HLA in healthy donors. Study findings and constraints: The authors reported that TCR beta sequences could predict HLA-A and HLA-B alleles. These predictions were accurate for most subjects in the first cohort. The study labeled more than 150 TCR beta chains cytomegalovirus-associated.

Germline V gene data show CDR1 as MNHEY and CDR2 as SVGAGI. CDR3 length: 15 residues. V was shortened by 1 base and J by 0 bases, with 4 bases between the two germline ends. Notes on this clone: Its antigen is as yet unknown.

Both 60 Vbeta primers and 13 Jbeta primers went into the PCR. Using immunoSEQ multiplex PCR, the repertoire was profiled, and TCRdb retains in-frame clones only, with some absent. The sample has roughly 36,000 clones; 80% are singletons. Sequenced material: PBMCs. The rearrangement links TRBV6-5 to TRBJ2-6; no clear D. The source of this sequence is a male donor in good health and CMV-seronegative. This chain's CDR3 is CASSYLDSGANVLTF. The CDR3 bases are TGTGCCAGCAGTTACTTAGACTCTGGGGCCAACGTCCTGACTTTC.